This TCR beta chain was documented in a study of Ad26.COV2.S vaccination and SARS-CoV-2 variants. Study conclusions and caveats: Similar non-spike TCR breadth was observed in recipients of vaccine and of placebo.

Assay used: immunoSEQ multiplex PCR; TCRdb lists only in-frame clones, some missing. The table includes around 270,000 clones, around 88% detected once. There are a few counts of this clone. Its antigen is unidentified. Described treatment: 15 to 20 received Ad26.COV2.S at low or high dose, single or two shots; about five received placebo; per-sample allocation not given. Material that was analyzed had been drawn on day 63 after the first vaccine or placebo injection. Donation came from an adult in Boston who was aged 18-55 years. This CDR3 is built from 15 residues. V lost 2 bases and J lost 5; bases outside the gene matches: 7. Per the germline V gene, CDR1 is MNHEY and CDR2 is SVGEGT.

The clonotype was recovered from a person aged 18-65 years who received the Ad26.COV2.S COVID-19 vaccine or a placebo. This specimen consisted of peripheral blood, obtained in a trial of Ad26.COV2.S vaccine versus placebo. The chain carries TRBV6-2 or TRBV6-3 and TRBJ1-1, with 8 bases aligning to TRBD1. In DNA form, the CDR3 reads TGTGCCAGCAGTTACCCTCGGACAGGGAGGACTGAAGCTTTCTTT. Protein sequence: CASSYPRTGRTEAFF.